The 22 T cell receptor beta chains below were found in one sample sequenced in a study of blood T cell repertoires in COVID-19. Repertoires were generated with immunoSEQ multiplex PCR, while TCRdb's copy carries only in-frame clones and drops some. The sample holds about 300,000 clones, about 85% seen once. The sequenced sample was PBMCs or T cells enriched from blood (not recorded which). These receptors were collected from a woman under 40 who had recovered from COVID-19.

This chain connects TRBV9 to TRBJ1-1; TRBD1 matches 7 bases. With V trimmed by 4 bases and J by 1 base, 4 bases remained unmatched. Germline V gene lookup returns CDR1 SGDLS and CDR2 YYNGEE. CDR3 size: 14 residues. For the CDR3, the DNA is TGTGCCAGCAGCCCCAGGGACAGGAACACTGAAGCTTTCTTT. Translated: CASSPRDRNTEAFF.

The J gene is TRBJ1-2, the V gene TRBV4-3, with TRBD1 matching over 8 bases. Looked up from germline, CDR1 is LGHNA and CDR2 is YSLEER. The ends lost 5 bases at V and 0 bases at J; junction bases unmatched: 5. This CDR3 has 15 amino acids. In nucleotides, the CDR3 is TGCGCCAGCAGCGCACGGACAGGGACTAACTATGGCTACACCTTC. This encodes CASSARTGTNYGYTF.

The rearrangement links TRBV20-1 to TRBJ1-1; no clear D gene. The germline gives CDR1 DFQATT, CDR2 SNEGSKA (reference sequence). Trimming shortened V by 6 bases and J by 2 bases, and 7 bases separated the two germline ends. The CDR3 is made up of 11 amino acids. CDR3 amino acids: CSANRNTEAFF. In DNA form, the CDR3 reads TGCAGTGCCAACAGAAACACTGAAGCTTTCTTT.

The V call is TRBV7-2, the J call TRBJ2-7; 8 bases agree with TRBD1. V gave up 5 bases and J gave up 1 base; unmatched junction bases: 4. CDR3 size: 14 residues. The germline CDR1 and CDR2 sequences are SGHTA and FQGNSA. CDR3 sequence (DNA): TGTGCCAGCAGCACGGACAGGGCATCCTACGAGCAGTACTTC. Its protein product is CASSTDRASYEQYF.

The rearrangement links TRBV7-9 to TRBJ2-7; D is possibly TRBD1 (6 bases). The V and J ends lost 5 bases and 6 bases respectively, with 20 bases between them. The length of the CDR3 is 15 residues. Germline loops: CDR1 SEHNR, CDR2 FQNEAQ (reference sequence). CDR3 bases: TGTGCCAGCAGCCCATCAGGGGCAGGGGTTATCGAGCAGTACTTC. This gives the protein CASSPSGAGVIEQYF.

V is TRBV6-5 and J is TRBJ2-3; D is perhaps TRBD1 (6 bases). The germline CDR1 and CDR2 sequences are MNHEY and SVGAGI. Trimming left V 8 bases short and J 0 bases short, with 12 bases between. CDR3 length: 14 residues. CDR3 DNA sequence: TGTGCCAGCGCCTGGACAGATAGCACAGATACGCAGTATTTT. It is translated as CASAWTDSTDTQYF.

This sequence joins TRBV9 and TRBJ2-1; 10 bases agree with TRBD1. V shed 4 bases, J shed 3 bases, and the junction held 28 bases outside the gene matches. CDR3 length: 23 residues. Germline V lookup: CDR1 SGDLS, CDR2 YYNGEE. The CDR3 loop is CASSPPGTGDNPADTGIYNEQFF. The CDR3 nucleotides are TGTGCCAGCAGCCCACCCGGGACAGGGGACAACCCCGCCGATACGGGCATCTACAATGAGCAGTTCTTC.

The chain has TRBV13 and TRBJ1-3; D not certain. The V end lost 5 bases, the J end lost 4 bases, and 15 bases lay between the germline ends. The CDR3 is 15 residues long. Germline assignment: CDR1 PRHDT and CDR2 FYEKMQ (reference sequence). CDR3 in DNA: TGTGCCAGCAGCCGGGGTGGAGGTTCCGGAAACACCATATATTTT. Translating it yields CASSRGGGSGNTIYF.

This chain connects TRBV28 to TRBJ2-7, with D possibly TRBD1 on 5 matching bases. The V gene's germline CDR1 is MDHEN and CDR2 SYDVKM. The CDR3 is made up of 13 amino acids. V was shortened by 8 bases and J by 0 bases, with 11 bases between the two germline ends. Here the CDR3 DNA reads TGTGCCAGCTCCTTAAGGGGCTCCTACGAGCAGTACTTC. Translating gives CASSLRGSYEQYF.

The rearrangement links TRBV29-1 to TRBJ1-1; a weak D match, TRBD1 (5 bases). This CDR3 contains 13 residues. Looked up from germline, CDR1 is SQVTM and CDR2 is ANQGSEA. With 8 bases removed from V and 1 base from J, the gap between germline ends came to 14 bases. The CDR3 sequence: CSLKGNGNTEAFF. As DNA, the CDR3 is TGCAGCCTGAAGGGGAACGGGAACACTGAAGCTTTCTTT.

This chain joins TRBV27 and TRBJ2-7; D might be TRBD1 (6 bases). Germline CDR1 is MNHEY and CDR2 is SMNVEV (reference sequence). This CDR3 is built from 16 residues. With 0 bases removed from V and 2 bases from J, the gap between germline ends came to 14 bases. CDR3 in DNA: TGTGCCAGCAGTTTATCGACAGGAATAGGGCCCTACGAGCAGTACTTC. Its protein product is CASSLSTGIGPYEQYF.

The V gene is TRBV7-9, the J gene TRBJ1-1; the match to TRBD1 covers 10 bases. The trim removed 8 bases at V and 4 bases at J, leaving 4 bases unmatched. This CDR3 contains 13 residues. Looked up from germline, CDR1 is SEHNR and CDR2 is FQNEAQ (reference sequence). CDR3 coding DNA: TGTGCCAGCCGGGACAGGGGCGTCACTGAAGCTTTCTTT. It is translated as CASRDRGVTEAFF. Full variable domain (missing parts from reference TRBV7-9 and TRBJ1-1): DTGVSQNPRHKITKRGQNVTFRCDPISEHNRLYWYRQTLGQGPEFLTYFQNEAQLEKSRLLSDRFSAERPKGSFSTLEIQRTEQGDSAMYLCASRDRGVTEAFFGQGTRLTVV.

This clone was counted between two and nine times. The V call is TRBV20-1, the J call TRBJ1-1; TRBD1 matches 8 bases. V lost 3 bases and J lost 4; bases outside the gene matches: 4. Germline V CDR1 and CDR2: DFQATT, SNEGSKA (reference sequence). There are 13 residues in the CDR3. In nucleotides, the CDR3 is TGCAGTGCTAGTCAGGGGGCGACCACTGAAGCTTTCTTT. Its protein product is CSASQGATTEAFF.

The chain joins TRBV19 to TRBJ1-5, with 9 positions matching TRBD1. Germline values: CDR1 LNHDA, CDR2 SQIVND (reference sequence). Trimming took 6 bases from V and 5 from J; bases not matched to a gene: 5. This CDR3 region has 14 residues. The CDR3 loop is CASRIQGADQPQHF. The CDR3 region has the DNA TGTGCCAGTAGAATACAGGGGGCGGATCAGCCCCAGCATTTT.

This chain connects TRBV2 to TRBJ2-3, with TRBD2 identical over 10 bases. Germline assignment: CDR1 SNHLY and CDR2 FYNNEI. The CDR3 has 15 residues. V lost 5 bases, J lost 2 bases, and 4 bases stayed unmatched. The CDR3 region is CASSYLAGVTDTQYF. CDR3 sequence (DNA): TGTGCCAGCAGTTACCTAGCGGGGGTCACAGATACGCAGTATTTT.

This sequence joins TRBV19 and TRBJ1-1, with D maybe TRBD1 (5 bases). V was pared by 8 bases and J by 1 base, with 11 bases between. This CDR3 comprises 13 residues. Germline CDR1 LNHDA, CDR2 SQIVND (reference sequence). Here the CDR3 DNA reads TGTGCCAGTGGACAAACAAAGAACACTGAAGCTTTCTTT. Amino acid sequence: CASGQTKNTEAFF. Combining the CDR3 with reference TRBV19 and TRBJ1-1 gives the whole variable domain DGGITQSPKYLFRKEGQNVTLSCEQNLNHDAMYWYRQDPGQGLRLIYYSQIVNDFQKGDIAEGYSVSREKKESFPLTVTSAQKNPTAFYLCASGQTKNTEAFFGQGTRLTVV.

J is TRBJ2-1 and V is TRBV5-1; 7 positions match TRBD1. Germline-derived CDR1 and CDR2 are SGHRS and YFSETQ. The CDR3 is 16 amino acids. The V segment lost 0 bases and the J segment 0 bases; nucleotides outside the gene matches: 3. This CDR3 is CASSLDRGSSYNEQFF. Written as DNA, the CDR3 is TGCGCCAGCAGCTTGGACAGGGGATCCTCCTACAATGAGCAGTTCTTC.

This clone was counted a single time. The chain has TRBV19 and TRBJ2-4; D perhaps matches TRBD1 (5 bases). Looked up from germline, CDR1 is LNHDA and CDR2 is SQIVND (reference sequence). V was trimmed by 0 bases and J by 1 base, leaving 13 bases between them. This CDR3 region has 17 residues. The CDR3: CASSIEVGVVAKNIQYF. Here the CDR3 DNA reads TGTGCCAGTAGTATAGAGGTAGGGGTGGTGGCCAAAAACATTCAGTACTTC.

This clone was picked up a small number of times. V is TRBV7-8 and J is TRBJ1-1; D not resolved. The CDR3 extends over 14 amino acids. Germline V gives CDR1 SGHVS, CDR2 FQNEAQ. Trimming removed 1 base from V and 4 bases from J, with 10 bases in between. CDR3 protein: CASSLGGSATEAFF. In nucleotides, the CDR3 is TGTGCCAGCAGCTTAGGAGGGAGCGCCACTGAAGCTTTCTTT. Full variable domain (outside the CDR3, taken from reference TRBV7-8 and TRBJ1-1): GAGVSQSPRYKVAKRGQDVALRCDPISGHVSLFWYQQALGQGPEFLTYFQNEAQLDKSGLPSDRFFAERPEGSVSTLKIQRTQQEDSAVYLCASSLGGSATEAFFGQGTRLTVV.

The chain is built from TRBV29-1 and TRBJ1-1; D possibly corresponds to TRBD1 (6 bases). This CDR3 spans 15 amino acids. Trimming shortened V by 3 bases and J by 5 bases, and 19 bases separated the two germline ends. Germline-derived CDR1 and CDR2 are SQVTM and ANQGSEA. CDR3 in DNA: TGCAGCGTTGACGTAGGTAACAGGGTAGGGACTGAAGCTTTCTTT. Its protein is CSVDVGNRVGTEAFF.

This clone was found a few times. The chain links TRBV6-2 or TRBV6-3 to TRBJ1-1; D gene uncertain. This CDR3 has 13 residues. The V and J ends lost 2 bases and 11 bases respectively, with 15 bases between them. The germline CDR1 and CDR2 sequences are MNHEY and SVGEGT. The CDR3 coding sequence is TGTGCCAGCAGTTACGATTGGCCACCTGGTGCTTTCTTT. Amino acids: CASSYDWPPGAFF.

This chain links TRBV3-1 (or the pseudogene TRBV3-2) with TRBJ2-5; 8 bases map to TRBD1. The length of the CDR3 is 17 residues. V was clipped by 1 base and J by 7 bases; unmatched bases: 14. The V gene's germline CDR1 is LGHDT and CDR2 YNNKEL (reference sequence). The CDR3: CASSQAAGGAPRATQYF. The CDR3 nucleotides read TGTGCCAGCAGCCAAGCTGCAGGGGGCGCCCCCCGGGCGACCCAGTACTTC.